This entry features one TCR beta chain sequence. The sample comes from a study of T-cell reconstitution after alpha-beta-depleted transplantation in children. Unique molecular identifiers were used to barcode this TCRbeta library. TCRdb redid the calling of the PCR reads with MiXCR, one entry per CDR3 protein. Of 610,000 or so distinct CDR3 sequences listed, about a quarter are singletons. CDR3 length: 16 amino acids. Trimming pared 2 bases from V and 1 base from J, leaving 18 bases between. Germline V gives CDR1 DFQATT, CDR2 SNEGSKA (reference sequence). The chain employs TRBV20-1 and TRBJ2-7; D perhaps matches TRBD2 (6 bases). This clonotype originated in a boy in the first two years of life with Wiskott-Aldrich syndrome, due to receive a stem cell transplant. The sample was PBMCs, taken before TCRalphabeta/CD19-depleted stem cell transplant. The CDR3 sequence is CSARSLPGLESYEQYF. The CDR3 nucleotides read TGCAGTGCTAGATCCCTACCGGGACTCGAGTCCTACGAGCAGTACTTC.